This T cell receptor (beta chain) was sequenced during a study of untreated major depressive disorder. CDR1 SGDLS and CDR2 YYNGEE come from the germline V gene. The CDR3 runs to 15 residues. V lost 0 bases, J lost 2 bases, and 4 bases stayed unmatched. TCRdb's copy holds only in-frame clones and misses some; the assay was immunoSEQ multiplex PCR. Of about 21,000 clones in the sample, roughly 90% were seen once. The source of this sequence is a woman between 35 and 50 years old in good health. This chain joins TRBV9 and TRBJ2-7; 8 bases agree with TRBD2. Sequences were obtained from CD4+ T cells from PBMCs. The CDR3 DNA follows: TGTGCCAGCAGCGTAGAGACTAGCGTTACCTACGAGCAGTACGTC. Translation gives CASSVETSVTYEQYV.